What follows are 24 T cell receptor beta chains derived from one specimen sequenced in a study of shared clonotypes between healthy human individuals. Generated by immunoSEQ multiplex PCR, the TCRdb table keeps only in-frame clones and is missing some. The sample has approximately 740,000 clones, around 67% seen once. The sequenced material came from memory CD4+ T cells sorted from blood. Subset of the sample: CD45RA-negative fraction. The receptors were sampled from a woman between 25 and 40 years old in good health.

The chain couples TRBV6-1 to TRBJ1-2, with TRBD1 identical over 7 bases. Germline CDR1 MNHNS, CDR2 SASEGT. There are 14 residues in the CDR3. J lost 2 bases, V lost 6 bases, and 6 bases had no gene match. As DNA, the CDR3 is TGTGCCAGCAGAGCCGTGGACAGGAACTATGGCTACACCTTC. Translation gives CASRAVDRNYGYTF.

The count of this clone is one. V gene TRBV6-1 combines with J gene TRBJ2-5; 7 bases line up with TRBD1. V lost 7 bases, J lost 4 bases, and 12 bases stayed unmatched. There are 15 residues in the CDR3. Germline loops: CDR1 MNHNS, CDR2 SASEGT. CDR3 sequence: CASKTRQGLVETQYF. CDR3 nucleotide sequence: TGTGCCAGCAAGACACGACAGGGATTAGTAGAGACCCAGTACTTC.

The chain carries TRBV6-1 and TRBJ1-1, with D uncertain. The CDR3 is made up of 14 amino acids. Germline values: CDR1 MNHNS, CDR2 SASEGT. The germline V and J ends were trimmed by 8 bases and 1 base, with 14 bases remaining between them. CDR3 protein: CASRIDGRNTEAFF. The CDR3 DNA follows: TGTGCCAGCCGGATCGATGGGAGGAACACTGAAGCTTTCTTT.

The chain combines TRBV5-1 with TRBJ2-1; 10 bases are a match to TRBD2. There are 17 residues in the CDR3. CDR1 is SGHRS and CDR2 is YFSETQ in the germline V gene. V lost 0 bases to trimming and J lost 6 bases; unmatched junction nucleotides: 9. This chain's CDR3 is CASSLVASGSVGNEQFF. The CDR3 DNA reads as TGCGCCAGCAGCTTGGTGGCTAGCGGGAGCGTGGGCAATGAGCAGTTCTTC.

The CDR3 loop reads CASSQTGLDIQYF. In DNA form, the CDR3 reads TGTGCCAGCAGCCAGACAGGTTTGGACATTCAGTACTTC. The chain employs TRBV11-3 and TRBJ2-4; tentatively, D is TRBD1 (6 bases). The CDR3 is made up of 13 amino acids. The V end lost 5 bases, the J end lost 8 bases, and 13 bases lay between the germline ends. Germline V lookup: CDR1 SGHNT, CDR2 YENEEA.

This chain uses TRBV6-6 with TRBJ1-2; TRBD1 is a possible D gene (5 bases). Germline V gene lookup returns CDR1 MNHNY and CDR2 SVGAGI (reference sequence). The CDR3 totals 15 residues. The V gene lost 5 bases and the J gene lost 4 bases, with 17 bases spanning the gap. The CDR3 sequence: CASSTPTGGGYGYTF. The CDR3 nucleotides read TGTGCCAGCAGTACCCCGACGGGGGGGGGCTATGGCTACACCTTC.

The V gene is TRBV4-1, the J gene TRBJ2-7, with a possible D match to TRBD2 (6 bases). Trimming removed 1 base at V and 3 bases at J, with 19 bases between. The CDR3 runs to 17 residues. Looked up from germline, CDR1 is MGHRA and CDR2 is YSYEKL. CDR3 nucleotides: TGCGCCAGCAGCCAAGCTCCCACTGGGGGGAGCCTCTACGAGCAGTACTTC. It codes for CASSQAPTGGSLYEQYF.

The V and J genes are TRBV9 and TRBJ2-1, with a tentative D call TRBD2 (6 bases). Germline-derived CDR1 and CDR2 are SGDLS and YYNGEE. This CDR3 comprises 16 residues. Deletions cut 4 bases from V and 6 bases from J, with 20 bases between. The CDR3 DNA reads TGTGCCAGCAGCCCCCTAGGGCCTAGCGTTCTCAATGAGCAGTTCTTC. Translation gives CASSPLGPSVLNEQFF.

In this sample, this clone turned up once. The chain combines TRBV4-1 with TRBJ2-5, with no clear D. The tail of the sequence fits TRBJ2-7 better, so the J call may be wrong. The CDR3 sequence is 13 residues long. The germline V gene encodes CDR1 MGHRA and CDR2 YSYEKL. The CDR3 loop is CASSQELLSEQYF. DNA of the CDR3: TGCGCCAGCAGCCAAGAATTGCTAAGCGAGCAGTACTTC.

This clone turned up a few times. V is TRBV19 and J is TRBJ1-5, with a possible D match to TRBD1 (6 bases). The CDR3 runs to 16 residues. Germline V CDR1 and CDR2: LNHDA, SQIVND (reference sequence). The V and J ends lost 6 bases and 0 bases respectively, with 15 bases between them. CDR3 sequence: CASRTTTGLSNQPQHF. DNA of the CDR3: TGTGCCAGTAGGACAACGACAGGACTTAGCAATCAGCCCCAGCATTTT.

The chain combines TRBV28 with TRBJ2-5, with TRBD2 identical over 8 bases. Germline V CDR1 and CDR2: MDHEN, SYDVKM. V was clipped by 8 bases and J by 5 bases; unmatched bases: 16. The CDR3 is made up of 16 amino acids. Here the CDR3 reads CASLRAGRGRLETQYF. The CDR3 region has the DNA TGTGCCAGCCTCCGGGCCGGGAGGGGGAGGTTGGAGACCCAGTACTTC.

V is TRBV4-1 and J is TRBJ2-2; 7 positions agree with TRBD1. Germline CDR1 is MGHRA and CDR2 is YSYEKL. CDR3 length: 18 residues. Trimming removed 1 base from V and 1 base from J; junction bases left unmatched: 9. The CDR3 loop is CASSQGRGGDWNTGELFF. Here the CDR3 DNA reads TGCGCCAGCAGCCAAGGAAGAGGGGGCGATTGGAACACCGGGGAGCTGTTTTTT.

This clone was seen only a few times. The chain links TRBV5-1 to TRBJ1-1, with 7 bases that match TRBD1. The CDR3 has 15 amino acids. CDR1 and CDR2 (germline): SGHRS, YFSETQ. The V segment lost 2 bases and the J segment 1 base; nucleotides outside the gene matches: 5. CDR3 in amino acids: CASSLRTGENTEAFF. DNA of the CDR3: TGCGCCAGCAGCTTAAGGACAGGAGAGAACACTGAAGCTTTCTTT.

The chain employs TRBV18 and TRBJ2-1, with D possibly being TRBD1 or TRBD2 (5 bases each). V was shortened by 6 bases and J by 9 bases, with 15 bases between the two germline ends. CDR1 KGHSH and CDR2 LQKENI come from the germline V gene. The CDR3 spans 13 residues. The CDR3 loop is CASSETTRGEQFF. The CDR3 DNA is TGTGCCAGCTCCGAAACTACTAGGGGTGAGCAGTTCTTC. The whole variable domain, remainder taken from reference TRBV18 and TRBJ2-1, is NAGVMQNPRHLVRRRGQEARLRCSPMKGHSHVYWYRQLPEEGLKFMVYLQKENIIDESGMPKERFSAEFPKEGPSILRIQQVVRGDSAAYFCASSETTRGEQFFGPGTRLTVL.

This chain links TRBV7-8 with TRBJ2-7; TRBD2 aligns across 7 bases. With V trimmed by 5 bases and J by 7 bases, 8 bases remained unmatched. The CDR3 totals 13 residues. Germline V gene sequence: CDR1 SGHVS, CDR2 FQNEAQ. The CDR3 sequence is CASSRREPGEQYF. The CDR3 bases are TGTGCCAGCAGCAGGCGGGAGCCGGGGGAGCAGTACTTC.

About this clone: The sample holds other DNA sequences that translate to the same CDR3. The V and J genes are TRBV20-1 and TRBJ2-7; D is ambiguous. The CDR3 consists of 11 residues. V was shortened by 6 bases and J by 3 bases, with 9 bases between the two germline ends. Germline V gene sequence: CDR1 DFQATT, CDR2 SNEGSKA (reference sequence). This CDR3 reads CSATDHYEQYF. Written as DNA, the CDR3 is TGCAGTGCCACTGACCACTACGAGCAGTACTTC.

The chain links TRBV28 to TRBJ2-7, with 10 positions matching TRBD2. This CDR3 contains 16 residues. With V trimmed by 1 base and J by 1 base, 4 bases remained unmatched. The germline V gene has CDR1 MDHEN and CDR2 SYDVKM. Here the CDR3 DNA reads TGTGCCAGCAGTTTATTTTCTAGCGGGAGATCCTACGAGCAGTACTTC. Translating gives CASSLFSSGRSYEQYF.

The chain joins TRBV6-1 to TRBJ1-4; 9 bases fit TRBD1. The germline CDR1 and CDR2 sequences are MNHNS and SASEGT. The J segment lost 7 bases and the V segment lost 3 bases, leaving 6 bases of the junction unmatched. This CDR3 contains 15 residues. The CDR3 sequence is CASSEQQGAAEKLFF. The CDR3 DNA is TGTGCCAGCAGTGAGCAACAGGGGGCGGCTGAAAAACTGTTTTTT.

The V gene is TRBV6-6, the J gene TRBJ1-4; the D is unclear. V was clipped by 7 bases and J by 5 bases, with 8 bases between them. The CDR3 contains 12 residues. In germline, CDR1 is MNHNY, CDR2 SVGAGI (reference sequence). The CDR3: CASNSENEKLFF. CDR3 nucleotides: TGTGCCAGCAACAGCGAAAATGAAAAACTGTTTTTT.

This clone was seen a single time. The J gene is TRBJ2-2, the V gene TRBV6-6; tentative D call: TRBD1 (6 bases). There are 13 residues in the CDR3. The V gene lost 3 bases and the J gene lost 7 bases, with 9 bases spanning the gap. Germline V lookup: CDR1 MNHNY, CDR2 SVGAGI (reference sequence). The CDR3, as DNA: TGTGCCAGCAGTTATCCAGGGGACGGGGAGCTGTTTTTT. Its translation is CASSYPGDGELFF.

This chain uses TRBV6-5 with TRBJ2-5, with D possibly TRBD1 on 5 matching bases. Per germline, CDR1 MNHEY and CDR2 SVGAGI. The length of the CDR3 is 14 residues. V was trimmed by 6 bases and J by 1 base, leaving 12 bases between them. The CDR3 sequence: CASSTGGSQETQYF. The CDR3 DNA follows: TGTGCCAGCAGCACAGGTGGGTCCCAAGAGACCCAGTACTTC.

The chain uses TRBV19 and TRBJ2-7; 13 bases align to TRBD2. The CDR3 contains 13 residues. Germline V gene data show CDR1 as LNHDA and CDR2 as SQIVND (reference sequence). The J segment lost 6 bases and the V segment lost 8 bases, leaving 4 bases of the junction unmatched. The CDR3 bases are TGTGCCAGTGGACTAGCGGGAGTTCTCGAGCAGTACTTC. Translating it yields CASGLAGVLEQYF.

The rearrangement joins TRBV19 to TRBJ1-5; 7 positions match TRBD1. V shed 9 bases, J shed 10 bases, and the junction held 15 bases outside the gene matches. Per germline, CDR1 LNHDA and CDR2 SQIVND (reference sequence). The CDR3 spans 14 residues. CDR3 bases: TGTGCCAGCGATTATAACAGGGGTCACAACCCCCAGCATTTT. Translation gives CASDYNRGHNPQHF.

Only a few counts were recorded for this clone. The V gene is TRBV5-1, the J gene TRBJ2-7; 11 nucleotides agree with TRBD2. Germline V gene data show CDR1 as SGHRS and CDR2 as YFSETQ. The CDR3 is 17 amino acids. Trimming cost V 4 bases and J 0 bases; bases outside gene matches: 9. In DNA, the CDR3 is TGCGCCAGCAGCCCGGGACTAGCGGCTTCATCCTCCTACGAGCAGTACTTC. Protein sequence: CASSPGLAASSSYEQYF.